The next 10 T cell receptor beta chains were all read from a single sample in a study of T cells in Graves' hyperthyroidism and ophthalmopathy. What was amplified from RNA transcripts were TCR beta CDR3 regions. Primed by the HTBI set, a first-round RT-PCR was run on the TCR CDR3. TCRdb independently ran MiXCR on the multiplex PCR reads; one entry per CDR3 protein. The table lists hundreds of thousands of distinct CDR3 sequences, 35% to 40% of them singletons, with approximately 10% in the top ten. The sequencing sample was made of blood. The source of these receptors is a young man with Graves' hyperthyroidism.

The sample holds many counts of this clonotype. The genes are TRBV29-1 and TRBJ2-7; TRBD2 matches at 7 bases. Unmatched junction bases numbered 5, after V lost 7 bases and J lost 5 bases. In germline, CDR1 is SQVTM, CDR2 ANQGSEA. The CDR3 length is 11 residues. CDR3: CSAEGGNEQYF. CDR3 DNA sequence: TGCAGCGCGGAGGGAGGGAACGAGCAGTACTTC.

This clonotype was observed many times. This chain links TRBV19 with TRBJ1-1, with D possibly being TRBD1 (5 bases). This CDR3 is 15 amino acids long. Trimming removed 7 bases at V and 4 bases at J, with 19 bases between. Per the germline V gene, CDR1 is LNHDA and CDR2 is SQIVND (reference sequence). CDR3 in amino acids: CASTPWGFWTTEAFF. The CDR3 DNA follows: TGTGCCAGTACCCCTTGGGGGTTTTGGACCACTGAAGCTTTCTTT.

The table lists this clonotype with a few counts. The chain recombines TRBV5-6 with TRBJ1-1, with TRBD1 as a possible D gene (5 bases). Germline V gene data show CDR1 as SGHDT and CDR2 as YYEEEE. This CDR3 is 15 amino acids long. V was clipped by 4 bases and J by 3 bases, with 16 bases between them. The DNA of the CDR3 is TGTGCCAGCAGCATCGGGACGCTAGGATACACTGAAGCTTTCTTT. Protein sequence: CASSIGTLGYTEAFF. Filled out from reference TRBV5-6 and TRBJ1-1, the complete variable domain reads DAGVTQSPTHLIKTRGQQVTLRCSPKSGHDTVSWYQQALGQGPQFIFQYYEEEERQRGNFPDRFSGHQFPNYSSELNVNALLLGDSALYLCASSIGTLGYTEAFFGQGTRLTVV.

This clonotype appeared a few times. This may arise from a read error, as a much more abundant clone is one base away. The V gene is TRBV7-2, the J gene TRBJ2-7, with 8 bases aligning to TRBD2. Germline-derived CDR1 and CDR2 are SGHTA and FQGNSA. V dropped 4 bases and J dropped 5; count of bases not matched to a gene: 10. This CDR3 region has 15 residues. CDR3 residues: CASSYSTGLVHEQYF. The CDR3 DNA reads as TGTGCCAGCAGCTATTCCACGGGACTAGTCCACGAGCAGTACTTC.

This clonotype was detected ten times or more. The chain uses TRBV5-1 and TRBJ1-6; no clear D gene. The V gene's germline CDR1 is SGHRS and CDR2 YFSETQ. V gave up 6 bases and J gave up 11 bases, with 9 bases separating them. The CDR3 runs 11 residues. CDR3 region: CASTPGPPLHF. The CDR3 region has the DNA TGCGCCAGCACCCCAGGCCCACCCCTCCACTTT.

Comments on this clonotype: A much larger clone differs from this one at a single base, so this may be a read error. V gene TRBV20-1 combines with J gene TRBJ1-2, with D unresolved. Germline loops: CDR1 DFQATT, CDR2 SNEGSKA (reference sequence). V was pared by 3 bases and J by 5 bases, with 13 bases between. CDR3 length equals 13 residues. DNA for the CDR3: TGCAGTGCTAGTTCCGGGGAGGGATATGGCTACACCTTC. Its translation: CSASSGEGYGYTF.

The chain employs TRBV9 and TRBJ1-1; 7 bases are a match to TRBD1. The CDR3 runs to 14 residues. Per the germline V gene, CDR1 is SGDLS and CDR2 is YYNGEE. The V and J ends lost 4 bases and 0 bases, in that order; junction bases with no gene match: 3. CDR3 bases: TGTGCCAGCAGCCATACAGGGGTGAACACTGAAGCTTTCTTT. Translation: CASSHTGVNTEAFF.

This chain connects TRBV5-1 to TRBJ1-2; no clear D gene. CDR1 is SGHRS and CDR2 is YFSETQ in the germline V gene. The CDR3 sequence is 14 residues long. Trimming removed 0 bases from V and 0 bases from J, with 6 bases in between. The CDR3 DNA sequence: TGCGCCAGCAGCTTGGGCGAGGCTAACTATGGCTACACCTTC. Translating gives CASSLGEANYGYTF.

The genes are TRBV24-1 and TRBJ1-2, with 7 bases identical to TRBD1. The CDR3 length is 14 residues. With V trimmed by 3 bases and J by 2 bases, 2 bases remained unmatched. Germline V gene data show CDR1 as KGHDR and CDR2 as SFDVKD. CDR3 sequence reads: CATSDLGQNYGYTF. CDR3 DNA: TGTGCCACCAGTGATCTGGGACAGAACTATGGCTACACCTTC.

This clonotype was observed a handful of times. The chain is built from TRBV5-1 and TRBJ1-1; D ambiguous. The CDR3 has 14 residues. CDR1 and CDR2 from the germline V gene are SGHRS and YFSETQ. V dropped 1 base and J dropped 4 bases, with 11 bases sitting between them. The CDR3 loop is CASSLWVESTEAFF. CDR3 in DNA: TGCGCCAGCAGCTTGTGGGTCGAGAGCACTGAAGCTTTCTTT.